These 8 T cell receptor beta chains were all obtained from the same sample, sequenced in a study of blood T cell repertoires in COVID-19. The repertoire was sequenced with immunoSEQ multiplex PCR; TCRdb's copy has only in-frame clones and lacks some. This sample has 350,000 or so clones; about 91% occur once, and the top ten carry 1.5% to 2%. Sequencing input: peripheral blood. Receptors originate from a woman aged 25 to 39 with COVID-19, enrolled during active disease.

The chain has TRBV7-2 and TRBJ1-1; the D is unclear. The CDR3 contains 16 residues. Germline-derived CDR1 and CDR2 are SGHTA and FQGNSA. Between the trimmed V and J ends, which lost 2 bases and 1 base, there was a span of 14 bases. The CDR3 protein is CASSLNLPVGNTEAFF. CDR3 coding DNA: TGTGCCAGCAGCTTAAATCTCCCCGTCGGGAACACTGAAGCTTTCTTT.

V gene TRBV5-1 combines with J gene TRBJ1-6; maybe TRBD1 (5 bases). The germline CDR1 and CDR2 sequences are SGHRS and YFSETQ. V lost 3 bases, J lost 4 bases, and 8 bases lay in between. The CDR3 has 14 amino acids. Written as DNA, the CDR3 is TGCGCCAGCAGCTCTGACAGATATAATTCACCCCTCCACTTT. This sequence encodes CASSSDRYNSPLHF.

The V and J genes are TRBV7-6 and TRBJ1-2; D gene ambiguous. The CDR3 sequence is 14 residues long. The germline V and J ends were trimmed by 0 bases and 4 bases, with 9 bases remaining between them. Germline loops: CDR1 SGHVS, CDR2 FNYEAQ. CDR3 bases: TGTGCCAGCAGCTTAGCGGAGGGTCTCTATGGCTACACCTTC. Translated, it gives CASSLAEGLYGYTF.

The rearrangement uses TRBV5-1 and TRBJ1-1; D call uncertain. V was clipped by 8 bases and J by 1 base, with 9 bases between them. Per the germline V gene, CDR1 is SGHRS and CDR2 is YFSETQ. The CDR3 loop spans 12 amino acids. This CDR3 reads CASRTSNTEAFF. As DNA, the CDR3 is TGCGCCAGTCGGACTTCGAACACTGAAGCTTTCTTT.

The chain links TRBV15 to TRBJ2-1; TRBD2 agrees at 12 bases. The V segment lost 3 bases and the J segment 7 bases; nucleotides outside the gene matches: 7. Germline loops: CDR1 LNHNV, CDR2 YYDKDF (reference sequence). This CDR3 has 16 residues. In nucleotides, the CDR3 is TGTGCCACCAGCAGGGCCTGGACTAGCGGGGTAAATGAGCAGTTCTTC. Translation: CATSRAWTSGVNEQFF.

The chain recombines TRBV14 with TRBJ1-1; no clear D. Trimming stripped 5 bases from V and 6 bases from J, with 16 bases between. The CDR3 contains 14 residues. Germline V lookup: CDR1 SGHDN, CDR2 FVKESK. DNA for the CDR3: TGTGCCAGCAGCGGTTCTGGAGGGCAAGCTGAAGCTTTCTTT. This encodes CASSGSGGQAEAFF.

The CDR3 DNA sequence: TGTGCCAGTACCCGTGGACAGGGTGGAGAAAAACTGTTTTTT. Its translation: CASTRGQGGEKLFF. The chain couples TRBV19 to TRBJ1-4; 8 bases match TRBD1. Germline values: CDR1 LNHDA, CDR2 SQIVND (reference sequence). This CDR3 spans 14 amino acids. The J segment lost 8 bases and the V segment lost 7 bases, leaving 9 bases of the junction unmatched.

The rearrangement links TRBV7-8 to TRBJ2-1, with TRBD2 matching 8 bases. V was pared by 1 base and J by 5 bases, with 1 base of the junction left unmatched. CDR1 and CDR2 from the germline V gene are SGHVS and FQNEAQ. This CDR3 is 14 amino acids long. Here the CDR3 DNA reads TGTGCCAGCAGCTTAGTGCGGGGGGACAATGAGCAGTTCTTC. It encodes CASSLVRGDNEQFF.